The source of this T cell receptor (beta chain) is a study of shared clonotypes between healthy human individuals. The repertoire was sequenced with immunoSEQ multiplex PCR; TCRdb's copy has only in-frame clones and lacks some. The sample includes over a million clones, roughly 96% seen only once; the top ten take approximately 1%. Every donor, a Caucasian adult, lived in Nashville, Tennessee. In the CD4+ fraction, cells were divided into CD45RA+ naive and CD45RA-negative memory subsets. The germline CDR1 and CDR2 sequences are LNHDA and SQIVND (reference sequence). This CDR3 has 17 amino acids. J was trimmed by 0 bases and V by 5 bases; bases with no gene match: 10.

Source material: naive CD4+ T cells sorted from blood. Noted subset: CD45RA+ positively selected. This chain uses TRBV19 with TRBJ2-1; 7 bases are shared with TRBD2. This TCR was sampled from a man aged 25 to 45 in good health. CDR3 protein: CASSVARGSVSYNEQFF. In DNA form, the CDR3 reads TGTGCCAGTAGTGTAGCCCGCGGGAGTGTCTCCTACAATGAGCAGTTCTTC.